This T cell receptor (beta chain) was sequenced for a study of blood T cell repertoires in COVID-19. The wider study: Spain, Italy and the United States supplied samples that represented acute and convalescent COVID-19. PBMCs, B-cell-depleted T cells, or T cells provided the cDNA or gDNA that made up the material.

Authors' analysis steps: Scientists estimated how many nucleated cells there were by amplifying reference gene primers. Sequencing was performed with immunoSEQ multiplex PCR; in TCRdb, only in-frame clones are kept and a portion is missing. V, J and clone size derive from that table, while D and trimming were established from the DNA sequence. The repertoire includes 110,000 to 150,000 clones, around nine tenths of them detected once, and around 5% sits in the top ten. Only one count was recorded for this clone. Material for sequencing was peripheral blood. The source is a human donor in a cohort sampled during active COVID-19.

CDR3: CASSPGGSGGELFF. The DNA for the CDR3 is TGTGCCAGCTCACCAGGGGGGTCCGGCGGGGAGCTGTTTTTT. The V gene is TRBV18, the J gene TRBJ2-2, with D perhaps TRBD2 (6 bases). The V gene lost 2 bases and the J gene lost 7 bases, with 11 bases spanning the gap. There are 14 residues in the CDR3. Germline loops: CDR1 KGHSH, CDR2 LQKENI.